This T cell receptor beta chain was documented in a study of T cell changes during pregnancy in multiple sclerosis. V lost 8 bases and J lost 0, with 13 bases in between. The CDR3 covers 15 residues. CDR1 is SGHVS and CDR2 is FQNEAQ in the germline V gene. The data were produced by immunoSEQ multiplex PCR, yet TCRdb's version contains in-frame clones alone and is incomplete. The table records about 49,000 clones, roughly 93% of them present only once. The TCR sequence derives from a female donor in good health, enrolled as a control in a pregnancy study. The rearrangement joins TRBV7-8 to TRBJ2-2; a weak D match, TRBD1 (6 bases). The specimen comprised CD4+ T cells from peripheral blood mononuclear cells, sampled in the second trimester of pregnancy. This CDR3 reads CASPKGGSNTGELFF. The CDR3 DNA reads as TGTGCCAGCCCAAAAGGGGGATCGAACACCGGGGAGCTGTTTTTT.